These T cell receptor beta chains were read from a single sample in a study of blood T cell repertoires in COVID-19. Clones were sequenced by immunoSEQ multiplex PCR, and TCRdb holds only the in-frame ones, with some missing. The table has 250,000 or so clones, roughly 91% seen once. Sequences were obtained from PBMCs or T cells enriched from blood (not recorded which). These receptors were obtained from a man in his forties who had recovered from COVID-19. Both conserved end residues are part of each CDR3. Each record gives: clone size, D gene, V gene, J gene, CDR3 DNA, CDR3 protein. The D gene is left open where the match is weak. Size values are once, few and many counts, or a class for expanded clones, and some rows have none.

clone size: NA; D gene: NA; V gene: TRBV27; J gene: TRBJ2-7; CDR3 DNA: TGTGCCAGCAGTTTCTACAGGTCCAACGAGCAGTACTTC; CDR3 protein: CASSFYRSNEQYF
clone size: NA; D gene: NA; V gene: TRBV6-2/TRBV6-3; J gene: TRBJ2-7; CDR3 DNA: TGTGCCAGCAGTTACTCGATGGGCAAAAGCTACTACGAGCAGTACTTC; CDR3 protein: CASSYSMGKSYYEQYF
clone size: NA; D gene: NA; V gene: TRBV3-1/TRBV3-2; J gene: TRBJ2-3; CDR3 DNA: TGTGCCAGCAGCCAAGAGGTGGGAAATACTAGCCCAGATACGCAGTATTTT; CDR3 protein: CASSQEVGNTSPDTQYF
clone size: NA; D gene: TRBD1; V gene: TRBV7-2; J gene: TRBJ1-4; CDR3 DNA: TGTGCCAGCAGCTTATCCGGACAGGGGGCGGACGAAAAACTGTTTTTT; CDR3 protein: CASSLSGQGADEKLFF
clone size: NA; D gene: TRBD2; V gene: TRBV5-1; J gene: TRBJ2-1; CDR3 DNA: TGCGCCAGCAGCCCGGGGACTAGCGGGACCCGATTATACAATGAGCAGTTCTTC; CDR3 protein: CASSPGTSGTRLYNEQFF
clone size: NA; D gene: TRBD1; V gene: TRBV5-5; J gene: TRBJ2-1; CDR3 DNA: TGTGCCAGCAGCTTGGAGGGACAGGGGAATGAGCAGTTCTTC; CDR3 protein: CASSLEGQGNEQFF
clone size: NA; D gene: NA; V gene: TRBV19; J gene: TRBJ2-2; CDR3 DNA: TGTGCCACCTGGCAGGGTGGCACCGGGGAGCTGTTTTTT; CDR3 protein: CATWQGGTGELFF
clone size: once; D gene: TRBD1; V gene: TRBV11-2; J gene: TRBJ2-7; CDR3 DNA: TGTGCCAGCAGTTTTTCTACAGGGGTCTGGGAGCAGTACTTC; CDR3 protein: CASSFSTGVWEQYF
clone size: NA; D gene: NA; V gene: TRBV2; J gene: TRBJ2-1; CDR3 DNA: TGTGCCAGCACGGTTGGGGGACTTACCTACAATGAGCAGTTCTTC; CDR3 protein: CASTVGGLTYNEQFF
clone size: once; D gene: NA; V gene: TRBV5-8; J gene: TRBJ1-1; CDR3 DNA: TGTGCCAGCAGCTCTCAGGGGCCAGACACTGAAGCTTTCTTT; CDR3 protein: CASSSQGPDTEAFF
clone size: NA; D gene: NA; V gene: TRBV6-2/TRBV6-3; J gene: TRBJ2-7; CDR3 DNA: TGTGCCAGCAGTTACTCTCTGCACAACCAGTACTTC; CDR3 protein: CASSYSLHNQYF
clone size: NA; D gene: TRBD1; V gene: TRBV10-2; J gene: TRBJ1-2; CDR3 DNA: TGCGCCAGCAGGCAGGGGGCTGACTATGGCTACACCTTC; CDR3 protein: CASRQGADYGYTF
clone size: NA; D gene: NA; V gene: TRBV6-2/TRBV6-3; J gene: TRBJ1-5; CDR3 DNA: TGTGCCAGCAGTCTAAGACAGGGCAATCAGCCCCAGCATTTT; CDR3 protein: CASSLRQGNQPQHF
clone size: NA; D gene: NA; V gene: TRBV7-9; J gene: TRBJ1-6; CDR3 DNA: TGTGCCAGCAGTTGGACAGATAATTCACCCCTCCACTTT; CDR3 protein: CASSWTDNSPLHF
clone size: NA; D gene: TRBD1; V gene: TRBV6-1; J gene: TRBJ1-2; CDR3 DNA: TGTGCCAGCAGTGTCTCAGGGGGCGTTTTTGGCTATGGCTACACCTTC; CDR3 protein: CASSVSGGVFGYGYTF
clone size: NA; D gene: TRBD1; V gene: TRBV10-3; J gene: TRBJ2-5; CDR3 DNA: TGTGCCATCAGTGATTCGGGCAGGGGGCTGGAGACCCAGTACTTC; CDR3 protein: CAISDSGRGLETQYF
clone size: NA; D gene: TRBD2; V gene: TRBV4-2; J gene: TRBJ2-2; CDR3 DNA: TGTGCCAGCAGGGGACTAGCCACCGGGGAGCTGTTTTTT; CDR3 protein: CASRGLATGELFF
clone size: NA; D gene: NA; V gene: TRBV9; J gene: TRBJ1-3; CDR3 DNA: TGTGCCAGCAGCGTAGAGCAGGGGTACACCATATATTTT; CDR3 protein: CASSVEQGYTIYF
clone size: NA; D gene: TRBD1; V gene: TRBV6-5; J gene: TRBJ1-5; CDR3 DNA: TGTGCCAGCAGTTACCGGACAGGCAGCAATCAGCCCCAGCATTTT; CDR3 protein: CASSYRTGSNQPQHF
clone size: once; D gene: NA; V gene: TRBV19; J gene: TRBJ2-2; CDR3 DNA: TGTGCCAGTAGTATAGAATCAGATAACACCGGGGAGCTGTTTTTT; CDR3 protein: CASSIESDNTGELFF
clone size: NA; D gene: TRBD1; V gene: TRBV6-5; J gene: TRBJ2-7; CDR3 DNA: TGTGCCAGCAATAGGGACAGTACCTACGAGCAGTACTTC; CDR3 protein: CASNRDSTYEQYF
clone size: NA; D gene: TRBD1; V gene: TRBV2; J gene: TRBJ1-1; CDR3 DNA: TGTGCCAGCACAGGGTGGACAGGGGGTGAAGCTTTCTTT; CDR3 protein: CASTGWTGGEAFF
clone size: few; D gene: NA; V gene: TRBV12-3/TRBV12-4; J gene: TRBJ2-5; CDR3 DNA: TGTGCCAGCAGTATACAAGAGACCCAGTACTTC; CDR3 protein: CASSIQETQYF
clone size: NA; D gene: TRBD1; V gene: TRBV6-6; J gene: TRBJ2-7; CDR3 DNA: TGTGCCAGCAGTTACTCCCTCGTCGGACAGGGCTACGAGCAGTACTTC; CDR3 protein: CASSYSLVGQGYEQYF
clone size: NA; D gene: NA; V gene: TRBV3-1/TRBV3-2; J gene: TRBJ2-6; CDR3 DNA: TGTGCCAGCAGCCAGGGGCATCATCGAAGCTCTGGGGCCAACGTCCTGACTTTC; CDR3 protein: CASSQGHHRSSGANVLTF
clone size: NA; D gene: TRBD1; V gene: TRBV5-6; J gene: TRBJ1-5; CDR3 DNA: TGTGCCAGCAGCCAGTCCGGGACAGGGAAGCGCAATCAGCCCCAGCATTTT; CDR3 protein: CASSQSGTGKRNQPQHF
clone size: once; D gene: TRBD1; V gene: TRBV7-9; J gene: TRBJ2-1; CDR3 DNA: TGTGCCAGCAGCTTACATAAGGACAGGGTTAATGAGCAGTTCTTC; CDR3 protein: CASSLHKDRVNEQFF
clone size: NA; D gene: TRBD2; V gene: TRBV6-6; J gene: TRBJ2-1; CDR3 DNA: TGTGCCAGCAGTTATGCCCTACTAGCGGGAGACCTTGAGCAGTTCTTC; CDR3 protein: CASSYALLAGDLEQFF
clone size: NA; D gene: NA; V gene: TRBV7-9; J gene: TRBJ1-4; CDR3 DNA: TGTGCCAGCGGCTTTGCGGGTAGTGATGAAAAACTGTTTTTT; CDR3 protein: CASGFAGSDEKLFF
clone size: NA; D gene: NA; V gene: TRBV5-4; J gene: TRBJ1-2; CDR3 DNA: TGTGCCAGCAGCCCCGCGGGGGGCAAGTATGGCTACACCTTC; CDR3 protein: CASSPAGGKYGYTF
clone size: NA; D gene: NA; V gene: TRBV18; J gene: TRBJ2-5; CDR3 DNA: TGTGCCAGCTCACCAAGTGCGTACCAAGAGACCCAGTACTTC; CDR3 protein: CASSPSAYQETQYF
clone size: NA; D gene: TRBD1; V gene: TRBV9; J gene: TRBJ2-2; CDR3 DNA: TGTGCCAGCAGCGCACAGGGGGCTGGGGACACCGGGGAGCTGTTTTTT; CDR3 protein: CASSAQGAGDTGELFF
clone size: once; D gene: TRBD1; V gene: TRBV6-5; J gene: TRBJ1-3; CDR3 DNA: TGTGCCAGCAGTTACGCGACAGGGGGCAGTGGAAACACCATATATTTT; CDR3 protein: CASSYATGGSGNTIYF
clone size: NA; D gene: NA; V gene: TRBV27; J gene: TRBJ1-1; CDR3 DNA: TGTGCCAGCAGTTCAACAGCCAACACTGAAGCTTTCTTT; CDR3 protein: CASSSTANTEAFF
clone size: NA; D gene: NA; V gene: TRBV9; J gene: TRBJ2-3; CDR3 DNA: TGTGCCAGCAGCGTACTCACAGATACGCAGTATTTT; CDR3 protein: CASSVLTDTQYF
clone size: once; D gene: NA; V gene: TRBV6-5; J gene: TRBJ1-6; CDR3 DNA: TGTGCCAGCAGCAGGGTACAGGGTTCACCCCTCCACTTT; CDR3 protein: CASSRVQGSPLHF
clone size: NA; D gene: NA; V gene: TRBV12-2; J gene: TRBJ1-3; CDR3 DNA: TGTGCAAGTCGCTTAGTCGGGGTCTCTGGAAACACCATATATTTT; CDR3 protein: CASRLVGVSGNTIYF
clone size: NA; D gene: TRBD1; V gene: TRBV9; J gene: TRBJ1-2; CDR3 DNA: TGTGCCAGCAGTGGGCAGGGGGCGCGTGGCTACACCTTC; CDR3 protein: CASSGQGARGYTF
clone size: NA; D gene: NA; V gene: TRBV18; J gene: TRBJ2-7; CDR3 DNA: TGTGCCAGCTCACCAGCCGGACACCTCTACGAGCAGTACTTC; CDR3 protein: CASSPAGHLYEQYF
clone size: NA; D gene: NA; V gene: TRBV28; J gene: TRBJ2-4; CDR3 DNA: TGTGCCAGCGGAGCAGAATTAGCCAAAAACATTCAGTACTTC; CDR3 protein: CASGAELAKNIQYF
clone size: few; D gene: NA; V gene: TRBV7-8; J gene: TRBJ1-4; CDR3 DNA: TGTGCCAGTACCCAAACAGCAGGAAATGAAAAACTGTTTTTT; CDR3 protein: CASTQTAGNEKLFF
clone size: NA; D gene: NA; V gene: TRBV11-2; J gene: TRBJ1-1; CDR3 DNA: TGTGCCAGCAGCCGCTCGACCGGGGGGAACACTGAAGCTTTCTTT; CDR3 protein: CASSRSTGGNTEAFF
clone size: NA; D gene: TRBD2; V gene: TRBV5-1; J gene: TRBJ2-2; CDR3 DNA: TGCGCCAGCAGCTTTCAGGTAGCGGGGCGCACCGGGGAGCTGTTTTTT; CDR3 protein: CASSFQVAGRTGELFF
clone size: NA; D gene: NA; V gene: TRBV28; J gene: TRBJ1-2; CDR3 DNA: TGTGCCAGCAGTTTAGGGGGGTTCTATGGCTACACCTTC; CDR3 protein: CASSLGGFYGYTF
clone size: NA; D gene: NA; V gene: TRBV7-6; J gene: TRBJ2-7; CDR3 DNA: TGTGCCAGCAGCTTAGTCAGTTCTGCCAGGGCGGAGCAGTACTTC; CDR3 protein: CASSLVSSARAEQYF
clone size: NA; D gene: TRBD1; V gene: TRBV19; J gene: TRBJ2-3; CDR3 DNA: TGTGCCACCGACTCCGGGACAGGGCTCAGCACAGATACGCAGTATTTT; CDR3 protein: CATDSGTGLSTDTQYF
clone size: NA; D gene: NA; V gene: TRBV7-9; J gene: TRBJ2-7; CDR3 DNA: TGTGCCAGCAGCTTAACCCAGGACACCGAGCAGTACTTC; CDR3 protein: CASSLTQDTEQYF
clone size: medium-sized; D gene: NA; V gene: TRBV6-4; J gene: TRBJ2-1; CDR3 DNA: TGTGCCAGCAGTGACTCTAGCGGCTCCTACAATGAGCAGTTCTTC; CDR3 protein: CASSDSSGSYNEQFF
clone size: few; D gene: NA; V gene: TRBV7-2; J gene: TRBJ1-2; CDR3 DNA: TGTGCCAGCAGCTTATTTAACAGGGAGAGGTTGGGATATGGCTACACCTTC; CDR3 protein: CASSLFNRERLGYGYTF
clone size: NA; D gene: TRBD1; V gene: TRBV28; J gene: TRBJ1-5; CDR3 DNA: TGTGCCAGCAGTCGCCCAGGGGGCGTCAATCAGCCCCAGCATTTT; CDR3 protein: CASSRPGGVNQPQHF
clone size: NA; D gene: NA; V gene: TRBV5-1; J gene: TRBJ2-7; CDR3 DNA: TGCGCCAGCAGCATGCAGACGGGGAGCTCCTACGAGCAGTACTTC; CDR3 protein: CASSMQTGSSYEQYF
clone size: NA; D gene: NA; V gene: TRBV9; J gene: TRBJ2-7; CDR3 DNA: TGTGCCAGCAGCTCGGGCTCCTACGAGCAGTACTTC; CDR3 protein: CASSSGSYEQYF
clone size: NA; D gene: NA; V gene: TRBV6-5; J gene: TRBJ2-7; CDR3 DNA: TGTGCCAGCAGAGGGACATCCGGAGGACTCGAGCAGTACTTC; CDR3 protein: CASRGTSGGLEQYF
clone size: NA; D gene: NA; V gene: TRBV2; J gene: TRBJ2-5; CDR3 DNA: TGTGCCAGCAGCGAAATTCGGGGGACCCACAAAGAGACCCAGTACTTC; CDR3 protein: CASSEIRGTHKETQYF
clone size: NA; D gene: NA; V gene: TRBV29-1; J gene: TRBJ1-3; CDR3 DNA: TGCAGCGTTGCGGGGGGGATGAATAGCTCTGGAAACACCATATATTTT; CDR3 protein: CSVAGGMNSSGNTIYF
clone size: NA; D gene: TRBD1; V gene: TRBV19; J gene: TRBJ2-7; CDR3 DNA: TGTGCCAGTAGTATTACAGGGGCAGCCTACGAGCAGTACTTC; CDR3 protein: CASSITGAAYEQYF
clone size: NA; D gene: NA; V gene: TRBV3-1/TRBV3-2; J gene: TRBJ1-5; CDR3 DNA: TGTGCCAGCAGCCAGATGAGGAGCAATCAGCCCCAGCATTTT; CDR3 protein: CASSQMRSNQPQHF
clone size: NA; D gene: TRBD1; V gene: TRBV27; J gene: TRBJ2-3; CDR3 DNA: TGTGCCAGCAGGCGAGGACAGGGCACTATCACAGATACGCAGTATTTT; CDR3 protein: CASRRGQGTITDTQYF
clone size: NA; D gene: TRBD1; V gene: TRBV18; J gene: TRBJ2-7; CDR3 DNA: TGTGCCAGCTCACCGCCGGGACAGGGGTTCTACGAGCAGTACTTC; CDR3 protein: CASSPPGQGFYEQYF
clone size: NA; D gene: NA; V gene: TRBV4-3; J gene: TRBJ2-4; CDR3 DNA: TGCGCCAGCAGCCAAGATTGGCAGGGGAATCACATTCAGTACTTC; CDR3 protein: CASSQDWQGNHIQYF